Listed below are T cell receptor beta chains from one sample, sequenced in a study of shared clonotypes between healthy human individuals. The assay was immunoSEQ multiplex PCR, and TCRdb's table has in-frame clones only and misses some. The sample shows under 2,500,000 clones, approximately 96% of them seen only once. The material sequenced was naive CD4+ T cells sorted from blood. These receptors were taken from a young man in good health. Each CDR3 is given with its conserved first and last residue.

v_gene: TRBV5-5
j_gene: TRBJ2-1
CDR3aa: CASSAGTGIYNEQFF

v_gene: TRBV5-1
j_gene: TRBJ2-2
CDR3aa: CASSMGQGDTGELFF

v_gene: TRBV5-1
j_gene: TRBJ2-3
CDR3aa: CASSLAGQGSRDTQYF

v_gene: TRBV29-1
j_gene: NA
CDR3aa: CSILGQSYEQYF

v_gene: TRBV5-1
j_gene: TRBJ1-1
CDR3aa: CASSLIGLNTEAFF

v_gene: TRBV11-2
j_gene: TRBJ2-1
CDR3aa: CASSLDAGSFNEQFF

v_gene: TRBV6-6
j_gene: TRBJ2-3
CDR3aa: CASSFSGDTQYF

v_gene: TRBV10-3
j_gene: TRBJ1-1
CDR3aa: CAISELTGNTEAFF

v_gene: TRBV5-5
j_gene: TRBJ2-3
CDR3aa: CASTLWETSTDTQYF

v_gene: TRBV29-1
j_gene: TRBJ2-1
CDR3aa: CSVTGTSVLNEQFF

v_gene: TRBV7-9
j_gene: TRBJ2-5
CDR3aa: CASSSTGVGETQYF

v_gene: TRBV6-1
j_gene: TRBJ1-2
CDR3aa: CASSDRDSIAPRYGYTF

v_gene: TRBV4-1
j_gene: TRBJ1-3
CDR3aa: CASSQLTATGNTIYF

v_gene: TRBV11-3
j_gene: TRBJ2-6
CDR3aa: CASSLGQGTGANVLTF

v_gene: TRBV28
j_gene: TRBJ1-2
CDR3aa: CASSFIARQDYGYTF

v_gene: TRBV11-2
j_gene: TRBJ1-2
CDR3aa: CASRSIQRTNYGYTF

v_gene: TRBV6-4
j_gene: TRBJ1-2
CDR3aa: CASSDPLWTGSRGYTF

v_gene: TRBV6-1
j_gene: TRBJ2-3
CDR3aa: CASRAVRADTQYF

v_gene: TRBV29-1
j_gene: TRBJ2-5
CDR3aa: CSVEEGGYF

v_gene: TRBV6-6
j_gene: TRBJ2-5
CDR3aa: CASSYSRQGEGAQYF

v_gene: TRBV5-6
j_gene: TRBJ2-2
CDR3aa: CASSFPLAGAGELFF